Sequencing of this TCR beta chain was carried out in a study of blood T cell repertoires in COVID-19. The overall study: Samples representing acute and convalescent COVID-19 were sourced from the United States, Italy and Spain. T cells, B-cell-depleted T cells, or PBMCs provided the cDNA or gDNA that served as material.

With 2 bases removed from V and 0 bases from J, the gap between germline ends came to 20 bases. The length of the CDR3 is 18 residues. The germline CDR1 and CDR2 sequences are MNHNS and SASEGT. Source study methods: Amplifying reference gene primers gave estimates of nucleated cell counts. Here immunoSEQ multiplex PCR was the method, and the copy in TCRdb shows in-frame clones only, minus some. That table supplies the V and J calls and clone size; D and trimming were determined from the DNA. There are some 130,000 clones in the sample; 75% to 85% occur only once, and about 18% lies in the top ten. This clone has just one count.

The TCR sequence derives from a man older than 75 with acute or convalescent COVID-19. Sequenced: peripheral blood. The J gene is TRBJ2-7, the V gene TRBV6-1; a possible D gene is TRBD1 (6 bases). CDR3 coding DNA: TGTGCCAGCAGTGAAAACTTTGGATACAGGGAAAGCTCCTACGAGCAGTACTTC. Its protein product is CASSENFGYRESSYEQYF.